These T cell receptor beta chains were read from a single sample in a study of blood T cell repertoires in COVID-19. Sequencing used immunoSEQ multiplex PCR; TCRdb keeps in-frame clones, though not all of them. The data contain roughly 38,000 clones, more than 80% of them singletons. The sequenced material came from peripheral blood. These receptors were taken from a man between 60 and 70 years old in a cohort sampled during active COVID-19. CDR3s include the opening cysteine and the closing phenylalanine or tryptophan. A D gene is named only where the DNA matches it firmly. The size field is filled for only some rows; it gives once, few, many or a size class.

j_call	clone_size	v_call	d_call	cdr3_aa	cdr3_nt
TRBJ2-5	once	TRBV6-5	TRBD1	CATGGWGETQYF	TGTGCCACAGGGGGTTGGGGGGAGACCCAGTACTTC
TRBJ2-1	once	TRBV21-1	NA	CASSKAEREALFNEQFF	TGTGCCAGCAGCAAAGCGGAGCGGGAGGCCCTCTTCAATGAGCAGTTCTTC
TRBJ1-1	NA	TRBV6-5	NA	CASKKGPSEAFF	TGTGCCAGCAAAAAGGGGCCTTCGGAAGCTTTCTTT
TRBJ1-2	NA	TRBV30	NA	CAWSAGGIGYTF	TGTGCCTGGAGTGCCGGGGGTATCGGCTACACCTTC
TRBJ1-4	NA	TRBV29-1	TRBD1	CSTGDSPHEKLFF	TGCAGCACCGGGGACAGCCCGCATGAAAAACTGTTTTTT
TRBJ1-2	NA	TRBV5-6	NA	CASSLGALGYTF	TGTGCCAGCAGCTTAGGGGCGCTGGGCTACACCTTC
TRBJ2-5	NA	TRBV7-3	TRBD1	CASSLIPSPGQGRRETQYF	TGTGCCAGCAGCTTAATACCCTCTCCGGGACAGGGGCGTCGGGAGACCCAGTACTTC
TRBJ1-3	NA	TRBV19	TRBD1	CASSRQGAGSGNTIYF	TGTGCCAGTAGTAGACAGGGGGCCGGCTCTGGAAACACCATATATTTT
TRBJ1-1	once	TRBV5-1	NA	CASELTGGTEAFF	TGCGCCAGCGAACTAACGGGGGGGACTGAAGCTTTCTTT
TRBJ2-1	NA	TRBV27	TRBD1	CASKTGGSYNEQFF	TGTGCCAGCAAAACAGGGGGCTCCTACAATGAGCAGTTCTTC
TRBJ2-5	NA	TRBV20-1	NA	CSASLGFQETQYF	TGCAGTGCTAGTCTCGGGTTTCAAGAGACCCAGTACTTC
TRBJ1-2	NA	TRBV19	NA	CASSPRLGRYQGYTF	TGTGCCAGTAGTCCCCGCCTAGGGAGGTACCAAGGCTACACCTTC
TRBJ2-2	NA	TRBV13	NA	CASSPPPDRNTGELFF	TGTGCCAGCAGCCCTCCCCCAGACAGGAACACCGGGGAGCTGTTTTTT